Listed here are 9 T cell receptor beta chains from one sample, sequenced in a study of T cell changes during pregnancy in multiple sclerosis. Here immunoSEQ multiplex PCR was the method, and the copy in TCRdb shows in-frame clones only, minus some. The sample has around 100,000 clones, 92% seen once. This specimen was peripheral blood, taken after pregnancy. The receptors shown here come from a female donor with multiple sclerosis, enrolled in a pregnancy study.

The chain uses TRBV27 and TRBJ2-1; 14 bases line up with TRBD2. This CDR3 region has 16 residues. Germline CDR1 MNHEY, CDR2 SMNVEV (reference sequence). The ends lost 4 bases at V and 10 bases at J; junction bases unmatched: 9. This chain's CDR3 is CASSSIRLAGGQEQFF. CDR3 nucleotides: TGTGCCAGCAGTTCGATTAGACTAGCGGGAGGGCAGGAGCAGTTCTTC.

The V gene is TRBV6-4, the J gene TRBJ2-7; TRBD1 matches 12 bases. Trimming at V came to 2 bases and at J to 4 bases, leaving 6 bases not matched to a gene. Germline V lookup: CDR1 MRHNA, CDR2 SNTAGT. CDR3 size: 16 residues. The CDR3 reads CASSDEGQGAKYEQYF. The CDR3 coding sequence is TGTGCCAGCAGTGACGAGGGACAGGGGGCTAAGTACGAGCAGTACTTC.

This chain joins TRBV7-9 and TRBJ2-3; D is ambiguous. Germline-derived CDR1 and CDR2 are SEHNR and FQNEAQ (reference sequence). CDR3 length: 13 amino acids. V was pared by 0 bases and J by 5 bases, with 6 bases between. The CDR3 coding sequence is TGTGCCAGCAGCTTAGCTCTAGGAGATACGCAGTATTTT. It translates to CASSLALGDTQYF.

The chain has TRBV11-3 and TRBJ2-2, with D maybe TRBD1 (6 bases). Germline V gene lookup returns CDR1 SGHNT and CDR2 YENEEA. V was shortened by 4 bases and J by 6 bases, with 9 bases between the two germline ends. There are 13 residues in the CDR3. The CDR3, as DNA: TGTGCCAGCAGCTCTACAGGGTCCGGGGAGCTGTTTTTT. This translates into CASSSTGSGELFF. Together with reference TRBV11-3 and TRBJ2-2, the CDR3 gives the full variable domain: EAGVVQSPRYKIIEKKQPVAFWCNPISGHNTLYWYLQNLGQGPELLIRYENEEAVDDSQLPKDRFSAERLKGVDSTLKIQPAELGDSAVYLCASSSTGSGELFFGEGSRLTVL.

V and J are TRBV16 and TRBJ2-3; D gene ambiguous. V dropped 0 bases and J dropped 3 bases, with 7 bases sitting between them. CDR1 and CDR2 (germline): KGHSY, FQNENV. The CDR3 loop spans 14 amino acids. The CDR3 is CASSQSSLTDTQYF. The DNA of the CDR3 is TGTGCCAGCAGCCAATCGTCCCTAACAGATACGCAGTATTTT.

The chain employs TRBV9 and TRBJ2-1, with a weak D call TRBD2 (6 bases). There are 16 residues in the CDR3. Germline lookup yields CDR1 SGDLS and CDR2 YYNGEE. The ends were cut back, 1 base at V and 4 bases at J, with 15 bases in the middle. CDR3 sequence reads: CASSVSSRGTYNEQFF. The CDR3 nucleotides are TGTGCCAGCAGCGTATCTTCCCGGGGGACTTACAATGAGCAGTTCTTC.

The chain has TRBV5-1 and TRBJ2-7; D possibly corresponds to TRBD2 (7 bases). CDR1 is SGHRS, CDR2 YFSETQ, per germline. V shed 3 bases and J shed 4 bases, with 17 bases lying between them. The CDR3 is 15 amino acids. CDR3 coding DNA: TGCGCCAGCAGCTACCGCCGGGGGGCGACATACGAGCAGTACTTC. Translating gives CASSYRRGATYEQYF.

The gene calls are TRBV4-2 and TRBJ2-7; no clear D gene. The CDR3 spans 15 residues. V shed 4 bases and J shed 3 bases, with 16 bases lying between them. Germline V gene sequence: CDR1 LGHNA, CDR2 YNFKEQ. CDR3 nucleotide sequence: TGTGCCAGCAGCCCGCAGGCAGGCGCCAACTACGAGCAGTACTTC. The encoded protein is CASSPQAGANYEQYF.

The chain combines TRBV7-9 with TRBJ1-4; maybe TRBD1 (5 bases). Germline assignment: CDR1 SEHNR and CDR2 FQNEAQ (reference sequence). The CDR3 is 15 residues long. V was cut by 5 bases and J by 3 bases, with 13 bases left in between. The CDR3 sequence: CASSRGTGSNEKLFF. In nucleotides, the CDR3 is TGTGCCAGCAGCCGGGGGACGGGTTCTAATGAAAAACTGTTTTTT.